One sample yielded the 29 T cell receptor beta chains listed below, sequenced in a study of post-analysis software for immune sequencing data. Overall study results and limits: Among 5 or 6 TRBV segments more frequent in patients than controls were TRBV5-6, TRBV5-1 and TRBV20-1.

Unique molecular identifiers had been added to the TCR beta cDNA libraries. TCRdb processed the PCR reads anew with MiXCR; each CDR3 protein has one entry. The table lists over 150,000 distinct CDR3 sequences, approximately 30% of them singletons, with less than 1.6% in the top ten. Their antigen targets remain unknown. Sequencing was done on a sample of blood. Receptors were obtained from a girl aged 5-17 years with multiple sclerosis.

This rearrangement joins TRBV5-1 to TRBJ2-1; 9 bases match TRBD2. The DNA end is more similar to TRBJ2-7, so the J call may be wrong. Germline-derived CDR1 and CDR2 are SGHRS and YFSETQ. The CDR3 is 18 amino acids. CDR3 in DNA: TGCGCCAGCAGCTTGGGGCGCGGGAGGGCCACTAGGGACAATGAGCAGTACTTC. Its translation is CASSLGRGRATRDNEQYF.

This clonotype came up many times. CDR3 in amino acids: CSVAGQVHEQYF. CDR3 bases: TGCAGCGTTGCGGGACAGGTCCACGAGCAGTACTTC. The V call is TRBV29-1, the J call TRBJ2-7; 8 bases map to TRBD1. Germline loops: CDR1 SQVTM, CDR2 ANQGSEA. V shed 4 bases and J 5 bases; nucleotides not matched to a gene: 4. This CDR3 contains 12 residues.

This chain connects TRBV9 to TRBJ2-1; TRBD2 aligns across 9 bases. With V trimmed by 0 bases and J by 6 bases, 4 bases remained unmatched. The CDR3 totals 15 residues. The germline V gene encodes CDR1 SGDLS and CDR2 YYNGEE. CDR3 residues: CASSVGAGGPNEQFF. The CDR3, as DNA: TGTGCCAGCAGCGTAGGGGCGGGGGGGCCCAATGAGCAGTTCTTC.

This clonotype was seen repeatedly, ten times or more. This rearrangement joins TRBV13 to TRBJ2-7; 8 bases map to TRBD2. Unmatched junction bases numbered 3, after V lost 5 bases and J lost 3 bases. Germline CDR1 reads PRHDT; CDR2 reads FYEKMQ (reference sequence). This CDR3 comprises 13 residues. In DNA, the CDR3 is TGTGCCAGCAGCCTTACTAGCGGCTACGAGCAGTACTTC. This codes for CASSLTSGYEQYF.

By its share, this clonotype is medium-sized. The chain combines TRBV6-5 with TRBJ2-4, with D possibly matching TRBD2 (6 bases). The V end lost 4 bases, the J end lost 6 bases, and 22 bases lay between the germline ends. This CDR3 region has 17 residues. CDR1 and CDR2 (germline): MNHEY, SVGAGI. CDR3 loop: CASSFTATRTSGNIQYF. CDR3 DNA sequence: TGTGCCAGCAGTTTCACCGCGACTAGGACGTCTGGAAACATTCAGTACTTC.

Comment on this clonotype: It is unclear where the CDR3 begins or ends on the DNA, so no DNA is shown, and the CDR3 is as TCRdb lists it. The V and J genes are TRBV5-1 and TRBJ2-3; TRBD1 is taken as the D call from the table, unchecked against the DNA. Germline V lookup: CDR1 SGHRS, CDR2 YFSETQ. The CDR3 is 14 residues long, ends included. The CDR3 loop reads CASRPVPGGDTQYF.

In its sample, this clonotype was seen a few times. This rearrangement joins TRBV28 to TRBJ2-1; 7 nucleotides line up with TRBD2. The CDR3 covers 18 residues. CDR1 is MDHEN, CDR2 SYDVKM, per germline. Germline trimming cut 7 bases from V and 4 bases from J; bases unmatched to any gene: 19. CDR3 coding DNA: TGTGCCAGCACCCTCCCGGCCAGCGGGACCCATGAATACAATGAGCAGTTCTTC. It yields the protein CASTLPASGTHEYNEQFF. The complete variable domain, with remaining parts taken from reference TRBV28 and TRBJ2-1, reads DVKVTQSSRYLVKRTGEKVFLECVQDMDHENMFWYRQDPGLGLRLIYFSYDVKMKEKGDIPEGYSVSREKKERFSLILESASTNQTSMYLCASTLPASGTHEYNEQFFGPGTRLTVL.

V gene TRBV7-8 combines with J gene TRBJ2-5, with a possible D match to TRBD2 (5 bases). CDR1 SGHVS and CDR2 FQNEAQ come from the germline V gene. This CDR3 has 12 amino acids. V was clipped by 5 bases and J by 7 bases, with 11 bases between them. The DNA of the CDR3 is TGTGCCAGCAGCCCTCCCCGGGGGACCCAGTACTTC. This codes for CASSPPRGTQYF.

This clonotype was seen repeatedly, ten times or more. The chain is built from TRBV6-5 and TRBJ2-1; the D gene could be TRBD1 or TRBD2 (5 bases each). V lost 0 bases, J lost 14 bases, and 11 bases lay in between. CDR1 is MNHEY and CDR2 is SVGAGI in the germline V gene. The CDR3 is made up of 12 amino acids. The CDR3 sequence is CASSYSRDREFF. The CDR3 nucleotides read TGTGCCAGCAGTTACTCCCGGGACCGTGAGTTCTTC.

This clonotype showed up just a few times. V and J are TRBV20-1 and TRBJ2-1, with 8 bases aligning to TRBD2. CDR1 is DFQATT, CDR2 SNEGSKA, per germline (reference sequence). V was pared by 3 bases and J by 5 bases, with 6 bases of the junction left unmatched. The length of the CDR3 is 14 residues. The CDR3, as DNA: TGCAGTGCTAGGCGACTAGCGATCAACAATGAGCAGTTCTTC. It translates to CSARRLAINNEQFF.

The table lists this clonotype with many counts. The rearrangement uses TRBV27 and TRBJ2-7; the match to TRBD1 covers 7 bases. The ends lost 3 bases at V and 2 bases at J; junction bases unmatched: 4. CDR3 length: 14 amino acids. Germline V gives CDR1 MNHEY, CDR2 SMNVEV (reference sequence). CDR3 nucleotides: TGTGCCAGCAGTTTCCTGGGACAGACCTACGAGCAGTACTTC. This gives the protein CASSFLGQTYEQYF.

This clonotype was seen repeatedly, ten times or more. The J gene is TRBJ2-3, the V gene TRBV3-1, with D perhaps given as TRBD1 or TRBD2 (5 bases each). The CDR3 is 16 amino acids. CDR1 and CDR2 (germline): LGHDT, YNNKEL (reference sequence). The V gene lost 5 bases and the J gene lost 2 bases, with 17 bases spanning the gap. In DNA, the CDR3 is TGTGCCAGCAGCGACGGGACCTCCCATCTCACAGATACGCAGTATTTT. Residues: CASSDGTSHLTDTQYF.

This clonotype was counted only a few times. The rearrangement uses TRBV27 and TRBJ2-5; 9 bases align to TRBD1. The germline CDR1 and CDR2 sequences are MNHEY and SMNVEV (reference sequence). V was pared by 4 bases and J by 4 bases, with 7 bases of the junction left unmatched. This CDR3 spans 15 amino acids. CDR3 coding DNA: TGTGCCAGCAGTTCACCGACAGGGGGTAGAGAGACCCAGTACTTC. Its translation is CASSSPTGGRETQYF.

The CDR3 protein is CASSVYNEQFF. Here the CDR3 DNA reads TGTGCCAGCAGCGTTTACAATGAGCAGTTCTTC. The chain employs TRBV14 and TRBJ2-1, with D uncertain. V was trimmed by 5 bases and J by 4 bases, leaving 3 bases between them. CDR3 length: 11 amino acids. Per the germline V gene, CDR1 is SGHDN and CDR2 is FVKESK. Combining the CDR3 with reference TRBV14 and TRBJ2-1 gives the whole variable domain EAGVTQFPSHSVIEKGQTVTLRCDPISGHDNLYWYRRVMGKEIKFLLHFVKESKQDESGMPNNRFLAERTGGTYSTLKVQPAELEDSGVYFCASSVYNEQFFGPGTRLTVL.

This clonotype appeared many times. The chain joins TRBV27 to TRBJ2-7; D could derive from TRBD1 or TRBD2 (5 bases each). The length of the CDR3 is 17 residues. V was trimmed by 5 bases and J by 0 bases, leaving 20 bases between them. The V gene's germline CDR1 is MNHEY and CDR2 SMNVEV (reference sequence). The CDR3 reads CASSPQRGWDGSYEQYF. DNA for the CDR3: TGTGCCAGCAGTCCCCAGAGGGGATGGGACGGCTCCTACGAGCAGTACTTC.

Note on this clonotype: Possible read error: a much larger clone is one base away. This chain joins TRBV29-1 and TRBJ2-1, with D tentatively TRBD1 (6 bases). V lost 0 bases, J lost 4 bases, and 13 bases lay in between. Germline V gives CDR1 SQVTM, CDR2 ANQGSEA. The CDR3 contains 15 residues. DNA for the CDR3: TGCAGCGTTGAAGAGGGGGCTAGCAGATACAATGAGCAGTTCTTC. Its translation is CSVEEGASRYNEQFF.

This clonotype was counted ten times or more. The chain recombines TRBV9 with TRBJ2-7, with D perhaps TRBD1 (6 bases). The CDR3 loop spans 13 amino acids. Germline V gives CDR1 SGDLS, CDR2 YYNGEE. With 4 bases removed from V and 3 bases from J, the gap between germline ends came to 11 bases. CDR3: CASSQQGSYEQYF. In nucleotides, the CDR3 is TGTGCCAGCAGCCAACAGGGAAGCTACGAGCAGTACTTC.

In regard to this clonotype: A read error may be the cause here, since a much bigger clone is one base away. The rearrangement joins TRBV12-3 or TRBV12-4 to TRBJ2-7; weak D call: TRBD2 (6 bases). The length of the CDR3 is 16 residues. The CDR3 loop reads CASSALLSGGSHEQYF. CDR3 sequence (DNA): TGTGCCAGCAGCGCATTACTTAGCGGAGGCTCCCACGAGCAGTACTTC.

This clonotype showed up many times. The chain couples TRBV20-1 to TRBJ2-7, with 16 bases matching TRBD2. The CDR3 runs to 16 residues. The germline CDR1 and CDR2 sequences are DFQATT and SNEGSKA (reference sequence). J was trimmed by 3 bases and V by 5 bases; bases with no gene match: 7. The CDR3 reads CSAQPGLAGGNYEQYF. In DNA, the CDR3 is TGCAGTGCTCAACCGGGACTAGCGGGAGGGAACTACGAGCAGTACTTC.

Concerning this clonotype: A much bigger clone sits one base away, suggesting this may be a read error. This chain joins TRBV3-1 and TRBJ2-1; no firm D call. Trimming shortened V by 1 base and J by 9 bases, and 7 bases separated the two germline ends. The CDR3 extends over 12 amino acids. The germline V gene encodes CDR1 LGHDT and CDR2 YNNKEL (reference sequence). The CDR3 DNA reads as TGTGCCAGCAGCCAAGTAAGGAGTGAGCAGTTCTTC. Its translation: CASSQVRSEQFF.

A remark on this clonotype: A much larger clone sits a single nucleotide away, making a read error possible. V gene TRBV5-6 combines with J gene TRBJ2-5, with 7 nucleotides matching TRBD1. The CDR3 has 17 residues. CDR1 SGHDT and CDR2 YYEEEE come from the germline V gene. J gave up 6 bases and V 0 bases, and 14 bases lay outside the gene matches. The CDR3 spells CASSLDTGDDHIQTQYF. As DNA, the CDR3 is TGTGCCAGCAGCTTGGATACAGGGGACGACCACATCCAGACCCAGTACTTC.

The genes are TRBV7-9 and TRBJ1-2, with D perhaps matching TRBD1 (5 bases). Trimming removed 5 bases at V and 10 bases at J, with 17 bases between. The CDR3 is 13 residues long. Germline CDR1 SEHNR, CDR2 FQNEAQ (reference sequence). Here the CDR3 reads CASSTYGTAYYTF. CDR3 nucleotide sequence: TGTGCCAGCAGCACCTACGGGACGGCCTACTACACCTTC.

This clonotype was detected many times. V gene TRBV15 combines with J gene TRBJ2-1; the D gene is possibly TRBD2 (5 bases). Looked up from germline, CDR1 is LNHNV and CDR2 is YYDKDF (reference sequence). The CDR3 consists of 16 residues. The V gene lost 6 bases and the J gene lost 0 bases, with 15 bases spanning the gap. The CDR3 nucleotides read TGTGCCACCAGTCCGAGCGGCGGCCGCTCCTACAATGAGCAGTTCTTC. It specifies CATSPSGGRSYNEQFF.

This clonotype occurred many times. This chain connects TRBV5-1 to TRBJ2-1; 13 bases line up with TRBD2. CDR3 length equals 13 residues. With V trimmed by 2 bases and J by 13 bases, 3 bases remained unmatched. From germline, CDR1 is SGHRS and CDR2 YFSETQ. The CDR3 sequence is CASSFGTSGDQFF. The CDR3 DNA reads TGCGCCAGCAGCTTCGGGACTAGCGGGGATCAGTTCTTC.

As concerns this clonotype: Being one base from a much bigger clone, this may be a read error. The chain joins TRBV29-1 to TRBJ1-4; D is ambiguous. The germline V gene has CDR1 SQVTM and CDR2 ANQGSEA. The CDR3 runs to 15 residues. In nucleotides, the CDR3 is TGCAGCGTTGAAGATTCGGCGGGGATCCATGAAAAACGGTTTTTT. Translation: CSVEDSAGIHEKRFF.

There are a few counts of this clonotype. The V call is TRBV11-2, the J call TRBJ2-1; the match to TRBD2 covers 8 bases. The DNA end is a closer match to TRBJ2-7, so the J assignment may be wrong. The CDR3 is 17 residues long. Germline loops: CDR1 SGHAT, CDR2 FQNNGV. CDR3 amino acids: CASSLEVGGRSYNEQYF. In DNA form, the CDR3 reads TGTGCCAGCAGCTTAGAAGTGGGCGGGAGGTCCTACAATGAGCAGTACTTC.

This chain joins TRBV5-1 and TRBJ2-5; 15 bases are shared with TRBD2. The V segment lost 4 bases and the J segment 3 bases; nucleotides outside the gene matches: 7. Germline CDR1 and CDR2: SGHRS and YFSETQ. This CDR3 is built from 17 residues. As DNA, the CDR3 is TGCGCCAGCAGCCTACCTTGGACTAGCGGGAGGGAAGAGACCCAGTACTTC. This sequence encodes CASSLPWTSGREETQYF.

The chain employs TRBV15 and TRBJ1-3; 12 bases align to TRBD1. The germline V gene has CDR1 LNHNV and CDR2 YYDKDF (reference sequence). The CDR3 is 17 residues long. J was trimmed by 2 bases and V by 1 base; bases with no gene match: 3. The DNA of the CDR3 is TGTGCCACCAGCAGAGGCCGGGACAGGGGGCCTGGAAACACCATATATTTT. Encoded protein: CATSRGRDRGPGNTIYF. The full variable domain, completed using reference TRBV15 and TRBJ1-3, is DAMVIQNPRYQVTQFGKPVTLSCSQTLNHNVMYWYQQKSSQAPKLLFHYYDKDFNNEADTPDNFQSRRPNTSFCFLDIRSPGLGDTAMYLCATSRGRDRGPGNTIYFGEGSWLTVV.

As for this clonotype: A much larger clone lies one base from this, so it may be a read error. The chain uses TRBV11-2 and TRBJ2-5; 12 bases match TRBD2. Germline loops: CDR1 SGHAT, CDR2 FQNNGV. This CDR3 has 16 residues. The V gene end was trimmed by 1 base and the J gene end by 5 bases; junction bases not matched to a gene: 5. The CDR3 nucleotides are TGTGCCAGCAGCTTAGGACTAGCGGGAGTGGGGGAGACCCAGTACTTC. Its protein is CASSLGLAGVGETQYF.